The following is a T cell receptor (beta chain) sequence with its context. Trimming took 4 bases from V and 5 from J, leaving 9 bases between them. In germline, CDR1 is MRHNA, CDR2 SNTAGT. The CDR3 is made up of 13 amino acids. TCRdb's copy holds only in-frame clones and misses some; the assay was immunoSEQ multiplex PCR. The table records hundreds of thousands of clones, 70% to 90% of them present only once. This sample was taken from a study of blood T cell repertoires in COVID-19. The sample taken for sequencing was peripheral blood. The TCR comes from a woman of 80 years or more with acute or convalescent COVID-19. The chain recombines TRBV6-4 with TRBJ2-1; D is unresolved. The chain's CDR3 is CASSADSNNEQFF. The CDR3 nucleotides are TGTGCCAGCAGTGCCGACTCGAACAATGAGCAGTTCTTC.